This T cell receptor (beta chain) was captured by sequencing in a study of blood T cell repertoires in COVID-19. Study details: Spain, Italy and the United States supplied samples that represented acute and convalescent COVID-19. Sources were T cells, B-cell-depleted T cells, or PBMCs; the material itself was cDNA or gDNA.

The table lists this clone with a count of one. The repertoire was sequenced with immunoSEQ multiplex PCR; TCRdb's copy has only in-frame clones and lacks some. Of just over 250,000 clones in the sample, 84% are singletons; the top ten hold 4.1%. Germline CDR1 MRHNA, CDR2 SNTAGT. V was cut by 2 bases and J by 0 bases, with 8 bases left in between. There are 15 residues in the CDR3. Source material: PBMCs or T cells enriched from blood (not recorded which). This receptor was taken from a man younger than 45 with acute COVID-19. The rearrangement uses TRBV6-4 and TRBJ2-1, with D possibly TRBD1 on 6 matching bases. For the CDR3, the DNA is TGTGCCAGCAGTGACGAGGGGGTCTCCTACAATGAGCAGTTCTTC. Its protein is CASSDEGVSYNEQFF.